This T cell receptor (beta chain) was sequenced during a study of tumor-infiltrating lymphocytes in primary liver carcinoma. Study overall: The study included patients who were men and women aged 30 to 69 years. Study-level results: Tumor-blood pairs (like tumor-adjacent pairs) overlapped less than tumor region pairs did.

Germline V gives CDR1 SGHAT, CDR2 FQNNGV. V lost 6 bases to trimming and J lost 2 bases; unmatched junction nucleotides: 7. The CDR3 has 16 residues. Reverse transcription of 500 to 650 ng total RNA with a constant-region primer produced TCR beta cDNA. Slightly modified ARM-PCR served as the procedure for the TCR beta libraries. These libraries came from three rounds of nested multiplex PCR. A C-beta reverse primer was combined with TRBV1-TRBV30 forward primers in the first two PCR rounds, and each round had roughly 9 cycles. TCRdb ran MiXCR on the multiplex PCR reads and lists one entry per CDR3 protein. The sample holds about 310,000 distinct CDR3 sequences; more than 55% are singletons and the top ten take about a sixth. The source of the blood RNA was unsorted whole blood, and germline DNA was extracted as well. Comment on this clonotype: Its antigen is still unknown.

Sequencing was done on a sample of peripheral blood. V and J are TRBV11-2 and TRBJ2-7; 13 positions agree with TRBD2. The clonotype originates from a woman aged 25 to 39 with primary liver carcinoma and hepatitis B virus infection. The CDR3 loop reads CASRVTSGRAAYEQYF. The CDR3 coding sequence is TGTGCCAGCAGGGTTACTAGCGGGAGGGCCGCCTACGAGCAGTACTTC.